These T cell receptor beta chains were read from a single sample in a study of OX40 agonist ivuxolimab in advanced cancers. Here immunoSEQ multiplex PCR was the method, and the copy in TCRdb shows in-frame clones only, minus some. The data contain roughly 80,000 clones, around 86% of them seen just once; the ten biggest clones take up around 7%. The specimen comprised CD4+ or CD8+ T cells sorted from blood, sampled in a trial of the OX40 agonist ivuxolimab. All receptors come from an adult with an advanced solid tumor such as melanoma, head and neck, liver or kidney cancer. Both conserved end residues are part of each CDR3. D genes are given only for firm matches. Size is omitted from some rows. Given values are once, few, many or a class for expanded clones.

-,TRBJ1-6,TRBV7-9,14,-,CASSLGGFGSPLHF,TGTGCCAGCAGCTTGGGAGGGTTCGGTTCACCCCTCCACTTT
-,TRBJ2-3,TRBV19,15,TRBD1,CASRSQGAGTDTQYF,TGTGCCAGTAGATCACAGGGGGCGGGCACAGATACGCAGTATTTT
-,TRBJ1-1,TRBV10-1,16,-,CASSLFREARNTEAFF,TGCGCCAGCAGTTTGTTTCGGGAAGCAAGAAACACTGAAGCTTTCTTT
-,TRBJ2-5,TRBV9,14,-,CASSPRPSQETQYF,TGTGCCAGCAGCCCAAGACCCTCCCAAGAGACCCAGTACTTC
-,TRBJ2-2,TRBV4-1,16,-,CASSQTGTSNTGELFF,TGCGCCAGCAGCCAGACCGGGACTTCGAACACCGGGGAGCTGTTTTTT
-,TRBJ2-3,TRBV30,13,TRBD1,CAWMGQLTDTQYF,TGTGCCTGGATGGGACAGCTCACAGATACGCAGTATTTT
-,TRBJ2-3,TRBV15,19,TRBD2,CATSDLAGLAGGGPDTQYF,TGTGCCACCAGCGACTTGGCGGGACTAGCGGGAGGGGGGCCAGATACGCAGTATTTT
-,TRBJ2-1,TRBV7-3,13,-,CASSLPGRNEQFF,TGTGCCAGCAGCTTACCGGGGAGGAATGAGCAGTTCTTC
-,TRBJ2-1,TRBV20-1,11,-,CSARSYNEQFF,TGCAGTGCTAGGTCGTACAATGAGCAGTTCTTC
-,TRBJ2-7,TRBV2,15,-,CASSEIKQGLGEQYF,TGTGCCAGCAGTGAGATAAAACAGGGCCTAGGCGAGCAGTACTTC
-,TRBJ2-4,TRBV2,15,-,CASSEARGYKNIQYF,TGTGCCAGCAGTGAAGCCCGGGGATATAAAAACATTCAGTACTTC
-,TRBJ1-3,TRBV7-2,15,-,CASSSDTGSGNTIYF,TGTGCCAGCAGTTCCGATACAGGGTCTGGAAACACCATATATTTT
-,TRBJ2-6,TRBV5-4,16,TRBD2,CASRAGRETGANVLTF,TGTGCCAGCAGGGCTGGGCGGGAGACCGGGGCCAACGTCCTGACTTTC
-,TRBJ1-2,TRBV5-4,12,-,CASSQDSYGYTF,TGTGCCAGCAGCCAGGACAGCTATGGCTACACCTTC
-,TRBJ1-2,TRBV5-1,14,-,CASSRGEGGFGYTF,TGCGCCAGCAGCCGAGGTGAGGGAGGCTTCGGCTACACCTTC
-,TRBJ1-1,TRBV7-9,14,TRBD1,CASSSKGANTEAFF,TGTGCCAGCAGCTCAAAGGGGGCGAACACTGAAGCTTTCTTT
-,TRBJ1-3,TRBV2,15,TRBD1,CASSTDRGRGNTIYF,TGTGCCAGCAGTACCGACAGGGGCAGAGGAAACACCATATATTTT
-,TRBJ1-5,TRBV10-3,15,-,CAITDGANGNQPQHF,TGTGCCATCACCGACGGGGCTAATGGCAATCAGCCCCAGCATTTT
few,TRBJ1-4,TRBV11-2,17,TRBD1,CASSQGGWGRTNEKLFF,TGTGCCAGCAGCCAGGGGGGATGGGGGCGAACTAATGAAAAACTGTTTTTT
once,TRBJ1-6,TRBV5-4,19,-,CASSLGWGRKSSYNSPLHF,TGTGCCAGCAGCCTGGGTTGGGGTCGCAAGAGCTCCTATAATTCACCCCTCCACTTT
-,TRBJ2-3,TRBV30,13,-,CARAIAGTDTQYF,TGTGCCCGAGCCATAGCCGGCACAGATACGCAGTATTTT
-,TRBJ2-1,TRBV15,15,TRBD2,CATSRVLAGANEQFF,TGTGCCACCAGCAGAGTACTAGCGGGAGCGAATGAGCAGTTCTTC
-,TRBJ2-2,TRBV9,17,-,CASSVEPRGMGAGELFF,TGTGCCAGCAGCGTAGAGCCTCGGGGTATGGGCGCCGGGGAGCTGTTTTTT